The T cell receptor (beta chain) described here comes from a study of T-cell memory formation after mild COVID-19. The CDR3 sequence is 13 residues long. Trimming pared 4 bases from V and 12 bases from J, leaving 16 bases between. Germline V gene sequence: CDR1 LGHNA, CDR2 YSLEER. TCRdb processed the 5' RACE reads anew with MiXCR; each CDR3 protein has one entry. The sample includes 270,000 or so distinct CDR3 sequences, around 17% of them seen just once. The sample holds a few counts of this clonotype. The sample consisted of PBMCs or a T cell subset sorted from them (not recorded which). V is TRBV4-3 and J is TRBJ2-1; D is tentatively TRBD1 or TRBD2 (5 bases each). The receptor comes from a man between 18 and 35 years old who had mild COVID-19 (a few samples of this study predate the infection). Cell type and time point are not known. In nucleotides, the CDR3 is TGCGCCAGCAGCCGGGACCCGAACTTTGGGCAGTTCTTC. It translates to CASSRDPNFGQFF.